This T cell receptor beta chain derives from a study of OX40 agonist ivuxolimab in advanced cancers. Study overall: Dose-escalation patients had hepatocellular carcinoma, melanoma, renal cell or head and neck cancer. Points from the study as a whole: At doses 0.1 to 3.0 mg/kg, CD4+ and CD8+ clones expanded. Compared with CD4+, CD8+ T cells on average had more expanded clones.

Profiling relied on immunoSEQ multiplex PCR, and the TCRdb table lists in-frame clones only, not all of them. The sample records roughly 70,000 clones, about 87% being singletons. Blood samples were obtained at baseline, cycle 4 day 1, and cycle 7 day 1. With 0 bases removed from V and 0 bases from J, the gap between germline ends came to 19 bases. Germline V gene data show CDR1 as SGHRS and CDR2 as YFSETQ. CDR3 length: 19 amino acids. Points on this clone: Its specificity is not known.

The V and J genes are TRBV5-1 and TRBJ2-1, with D perhaps TRBD1 (5 bases). The origin of this receptor is an adult with an advanced solid tumor such as melanoma, head and neck, liver or kidney cancer. Sequenced material: CD4+ or CD8+ T cells sorted from blood, taken in a trial of the OX40 agonist ivuxolimab. The CDR3 protein is CASSLAQGSAVSSYNEQFF. The DNA for the CDR3 is TGCGCCAGCAGCTTGGCCCAGGGAAGCGCTGTTAGCTCCTACAATGAGCAGTTCTTC. The whole variable domain, remainder taken from reference TRBV5-1 and TRBJ2-1, is KAGVTQTPRYLIKTRGQQVTLSCSPISGHRSVSWYQQTPGQGLQFLFEYFSETQRNKGNFPGRFSGRQFSNSRSEMNVSTLELGDSALYLCASSLAQGSAVSSYNEQFFGPGTRLTVL.